This T cell receptor beta chain was sequenced during a study of T-cell reconstitution after alpha-beta-depleted transplantation in children. CDR1 is SGDLS, CDR2 YYNGEE, per germline. The CDR3 is 17 amino acids. V shed 0 bases and J shed 3 bases, with 19 bases lying between them. For TCRbeta, the library was prepared with unique molecular identifiers. MiXCR, applied by TCRdb to the PCR reads, yields one record per CDR3 protein. The sample has 120,000 or so distinct CDR3 sequences; about a tenth are singletons. This clonotype has a count of ten or more. This material consisted of PBMCs from the stem cell graft donor, taken from the stem cell graft. This chain uses TRBV9 with TRBJ2-7; a weak D match, TRBD1 (6 bases). This TCR derives from a human donor who donated a stem cell graft to a child with acute lymphoblastic leukemia. DNA of the CDR3: TGTGCCAGCAGCGTAGGGTCGACGCACAGGGAATACTACGAGCAGTACTTC. Translating gives CASSVGSTHREYYEQYF.